The following is a TCR beta chain sequence with its context. What it binds is not known. Each TCR beta cDNA library carried unique molecular identifiers. In TCRdb, the PCR reads were re-called with MiXCR into one record per CDR3 protein. Counted here are some 450,000 distinct CDR3 sequences, roughly 45% occurring once; the ten biggest clones make up around 10%. The record originates from a study of post-analysis software for immune sequencing data. Germline V gene sequence: CDR1 SEHNR, CDR2 FQNEAQ (reference sequence). Trimming shortened V by 1 base and J by 5 bases, and 12 bases separated the two germline ends. The CDR3 extends over 15 amino acids. Study-level findings and limits: People with multiple sclerosis had a significantly lower normalized Chao1 diversity than controls did. TRBV5-6, TRBV5-1 and TRBV20-1 were among about 5 TRBV segments more frequent in patients than controls.

Sequencing was done on a sample of blood. The receptor was isolated from a girl between 10 and 17 years old with multiple sclerosis. This chain connects TRBV7-9 to TRBJ2-1; D is unresolved. Written as DNA, the CDR3 is TGTGCCAGCAGCTTAGTAATCGCCACGCACAATGAGCAGTTCTTC. Translated, it gives CASSLVIATHNEQFF.